A selection of T cell receptor beta chains follows, all from one sample in a study of cytomegalovirus exposure and HLA in healthy donors. Here immunoSEQ multiplex PCR was the method, and the copy in TCRdb shows in-frame clones only, minus some. The sample shows around 150,000 clones, just over 70% of them seen only once. The sequenced sample consisted of PBMCs. These receptor sequences come from a man between 18 and 29 years old in good health and CMV-seropositive. Each CDR3 is given with its conserved first and last residue. The order of the fields is J gene, V gene, CDR3 protein.

J: TRBJ1-3; V: TRBV6-6; CDR3: CASSPQGSGGNTIYF
J: TRBJ2-2; V: TRBV7-8; CDR3: CASSLVSGDANTGELFF
J: TRBJ1-4; V: TRBV5-1; CDR3: CASSPGDRSTNEKLFF
J: TRBJ1-1; V: TRBV5-6; CDR3: CASSPVEELNTEAFF
J: TRBJ1-4; V: TRBV5-6; CDR3: CASSPGGMSNEKLFF
J: TRBJ1-5; V: TRBV6-1; CDR3: CASRGPGTDLLPQHF
J: TRBJ1-1; V: TRBV18; CDR3: CASSPPGAGGGTEAFF
J: TRBJ1-5; V: TRBV2; CDR3: CASSVRGRNQPQHF
J: TRBJ2-5; V: TRBV19; CDR3: CASSIGPGGREETQYF
J: TRBJ1-2; V: TRBV18; CDR3: CASSPRTGVEGYTF
J: TRBJ2-5; V: TRBV2; CDR3: CASSEQGTGETQYF
J: TRBJ2-1; V: TRBV19; CDR3: CASSRYSNSYNEQFF
J: TRBJ1-3; V: TRBV19; CDR3: CASSIDNRGNTIYF
J: TRBJ1-1; V: TRBV21-1; CDR3: CASSKVPDMNTEAFF
J: TRBJ2-1; V: TRBV19; CDR3: CASSLAGDPYNEQFF
J: TRBJ1-1; V: TRBV11-3; CDR3: CASSWAAFF
J: TRBJ2-1; V: TRBV29-1; CDR3: CSVEEVRSYYNEQFF
J: TRBJ1-4; V: TRBV11-2; CDR3: CASSPSGSLEKLFF
J: TRBJ2-5; V: TRBV10-3; CDR3: CATNRGGADNQETQYF
J: TRBJ1-2; V: TRBV5-1; CDR3: CASREGPEKGYTF
J: TRBJ2-1; V: TRBV7-2; CDR3: CASSQGGGNNEQFF
J: TRBJ1-6; V: TRBV9; CDR3: CASSTRNGSPLHF
J: TRBJ1-5; V: TRBV7-8; CDR3: CASSLDPQTGGFRNQPQHF
J: TRBJ1-1; V: TRBV7-6; CDR3: CASSRNTNTEAFF
J: TRBJ1-5; V: TRBV11-2; CDR3: CASSLDISNQPQHF
J: TRBJ1-1; V: TRBV18; CDR3: CASSGQGNTEAFF
J: TRBJ2-3; V: TRBV5-4; CDR3: CASSLDRPSTDTQYF
J: TRBJ1-1; V: TRBV5-6; CDR3: CASTFLTGNKNTEAFF
J: TRBJ1-2; V: TRBV5-6; CDR3: CASSFGTDYGYTF
J: TRBJ2-2; V: TRBV5-1; CDR3: CASSLTPTGTGELFF
J: TRBJ2-1; V: TRBV5-1; CDR3: CASSRGSLNNEQFF
J: TRBJ1-2; V: TRBV29-1; CDR3: CSVRGRQARDYGYTF
J: TRBJ1-3; V: TRBV28; CDR3: CASSLLQSGNTIYF
J: TRBJ2-1; V: TRBV7-6; CDR3: CASRGQGFRDEQFF
J: TRBJ1-1; V: TRBV19; CDR3: CASIQRRGVNTEAFF
J: TRBJ2-3; V: TRBV10-2; CDR3: CASNWGASGSDGTDTQYF
J: TRBJ2-5; V: TRBV9; CDR3: CASSPGRGWETQYF
J: TRBJ1-1; V: TRBV12-1; CDR3: CASSFPDREDTEAFF
J: TRBJ1-1; V: TRBV5-6; CDR3: CASSSSGLINTEAFF
J: TRBJ2-2; V: TRBV5-1; CDR3: CASSLETSGNTGELFF
J: TRBJ2-3; V: TRBV6-6; CDR3: CASSRETDTQYF
J: TRBJ2-2; V: TRBV6-5; CDR3: CASSYGLTMNTGELFF
J: TRBJ1-2; V: TRBV5-1; CDR3: CASSLDPANYGYTF
J: TRBJ2-5; V: TRBV30; CDR3: CAWSGLGTQETQYF
J: TRBJ1-5; V: TRBV6-1; CDR3: CASSEAAEQPQHF
J: TRBJ1-5; V: TRBV4-1; CDR3: CASSQSVTGFNQPQHF
J: TRBJ2-3; V: TRBV5-6; CDR3: CASSLAGQGSRGADTQYF
J: TRBJ1-1; V: TRBV15; CDR3: CATSRPPGQGAFF
J: TRBJ2-2; V: TRBV11-2; CDR3: CASSQREGNTGELFF
J: TRBJ1-1; V: TRBV18; CDR3: CASSPGSGDTEAFF
J: TRBJ2-1; V: TRBV29-1; CDR3: CSALTGSFNEQFF
J: TRBJ2-1; V: TRBV30; CDR3: CAWSVSLAGDNEQFF
J: TRBJ2-3; V: TRBV6-1; CDR3: CASSELAGGPTDTQYF
J: TRBJ2-6; V: TRBV5-4; CDR3: CASSQKDRPSVLTF
J: TRBJ1-2; V: TRBV15; CDR3: CATSRGVRVSRGYGYTF
J: TRBJ2-6; V: TRBV30; CDR3: CAWSPGGSGANVLTF
J: TRBJ2-1; V: TRBV6-1; CDR3: CASSEAAGGLPTYNEQFF
J: TRBJ2-5; V: TRBV7-7; CDR3: CASSLGGSRKETQYF